This record looks at one T cell receptor beta chain sequence and its context. The data derive from a study of T cell changes during pregnancy in multiple sclerosis. Trimming pared 5 bases from V and 4 bases from J, leaving 6 bases between. The CDR3 sequence is 11 residues long. From germline, CDR1 is SQVTM and CDR2 ANQGSEA. Clones were read by immunoSEQ multiplex PCR, and TCRdb kept only the in-frame ones, dropping some. The sample records 50,000 or so clones, around 94% being singletons. The gene calls are TRBV29-1 and TRBJ1-3; no reliable D call. The specimen comprised CD4+ T cells from peripheral blood mononuclear cells, sampled before pregnancy. This receptor was identified in a female donor with multiple sclerosis, enrolled in a pregnancy study. The CDR3 protein is CSVTEGNTIYF. The CDR3, as DNA: TGCAGCGTTACAGAGGGAAACACCATATATTTT. The whole variable domain, filled in from reference TRBV29-1 and TRBJ1-3, reads SAVISQKPSRDICQRGTSLTIQCQVDSQVTMMFWYRQQPGQSLTLIATANQGSEATYESGFVIDKFPISRPNLTFSTLTVSNMSPEDSSIYLCSVTEGNTIYFGEGSWLTVV.